The rows below give T cell receptor beta chains drawn from one sample of a study of beta chain features in type 1 diabetes. Clones were sequenced by immunoSEQ multiplex PCR, and TCRdb holds only the in-frame ones, with some missing. The data hold about 700,000 clones, with roughly 12% observed a single time. Sequencing was carried out using naive CD4+ T cells from blood. The receptors were sampled from a man between 18 and 35 years old with type 1 diabetes. Both conserved end residues are part of each CDR3. Fields, in order: D gene, V gene, clone size, J gene, CDR3 protein, CDR3 DNA. The D gene is left open where the match is weak. A clone size is listed for some rows: how often the clone was seen (once, few, many), or a class if it is expanded.

TRBD1	TRBV10-3	few	TRBJ1-1	CAINRQGWGNTEAFF	TGTGCCATCAATAGACAGGGGTGGGGGAACACTGAAGCTTTCTTT
-	TRBV6-5	few	TRBJ1-4	CASSYYRQAEKLFF	TGTGCCAGCAGTTATTATCGACAGGCTGAAAAACTGTTTTTT
TRBD1	TRBV5-1	-	TRBJ2-7	CASSLTTGAYEQYF	TGCGCCAGCAGCTTGACAACAGGGGCATACGAGCAGTACTTC
-	TRBV5-4	-	TRBJ2-2	CASSQDTAGTGELFF	TGTGCCAGCAGCCAGGACACGGCGGGAACCGGGGAGCTGTTTTTT
-	TRBV6-5	few	TRBJ2-3	CASGADTQYF	TGTGCCAGCGGGGCAGATACGCAGTATTTT
-	TRBV30	few	TRBJ1-4	CAWSIGGIYEKLFF	TGTGCCTGGAGCATAGGGGGAATCTACGAAAAACTGTTTTTT
TRBD1	TRBV4-1	-	TRBJ1-2	CASSQDLGQGDYGYTF	TGCGCCAGCAGCCAAGATTTGGGACAGGGGGACTATGGCTACACCTTC
-	TRBV5-1	-	TRBJ2-3	CASSPGDRTDTQYF	TGCGCCAGCAGCCCGGGGGACCGCACAGATACGCAGTATTTT
TRBD1	TRBV7-3	few	TRBJ1-1	CASSPTGTNTEAFF	TGTGCCAGCAGCCCGACAGGGACGAACACTGAAGCTTTCTTT
-	TRBV7-9	few	TRBJ2-5	CASSQNQETQYF	TGTGCCAGCAGCCAAAACCAAGAGACCCAGTACTTC
TRBD1	TRBV7-9	few	TRBJ2-3	CASSLTPDRGLGDTQYF	TGTGCCAGCAGCCTCACGCCCGACAGGGGGTTAGGAGATACGCAGTATTTT
-	TRBV11-2	-	TRBJ1-2	CASSLDHRAFGYTF	TGTGCCAGCAGCTTAGATCATCGGGCGTTTGGCTACACCTTC
TRBD1	TRBV4-2	-	TRBJ1-4	CASSQDVGQRNEKLFF	TGTGCCAGCAGCCAAGACGTGGGACAGCGGAATGAAAAACTGTTTTTT
-	TRBV27	-	TRBJ1-3	CASSPSGPGAGNTIYF	TGTGCCAGCAGTCCATCAGGGCCAGGGGCTGGAAACACCATATATTTT
-	TRBV2	few	TRBJ1-5	CASSGTVDSNQPQHF	TGTGCCAGCAGTGGAACAGTCGATAGCAATCAGCCCCAGCATTTT
-	TRBV7-2	-	TRBJ1-1	CASSWRGTNTEAFF	TGTGCCAGCAGCTGGAGGGGTACGAACACTGAAGCTTTCTTT
-	TRBV6-5	-	TRBJ1-2	CASSYSSDIRTYGYTF	TGTGCCAGCAGTTACTCGAGTGACATAAGAACCTATGGCTACACCTTC
-	TRBV27	-	TRBJ2-1	CATKERWGSYNEQFF	TGTGCCACCAAGGAGCGGTGGGGCTCCTACAATGAGCAGTTCTTC
-	TRBV13	few	TRBJ1-2	CASSSFGRGYTF	TGTGCCAGCAGCTCCTTCGGGAGGGGCTACACCTTC
-	TRBV2	-	TRBJ1-6	CASSQRVTNSPLHF	TGTGCCAGCAGTCAACGGGTTACCAATTCACCCCTCCACTTT
-	TRBV4-2	few	TRBJ2-5	CASSQEGTWQETQYF	TGTGCCAGCAGCCAAGAAGGGACTTGGCAAGAGACCCAGTACTTC
-	TRBV7-9	few	TRBJ2-7	CASSPLGWGSYEQYF	TGTGCCAGCAGCCCGTTGGGGTGGGGCTCCTACGAGCAGTACTTC
-	TRBV21-1	few	TRBJ2-4	CARGIAKNIQYF	TGTGCCAGGGGGATAGCCAAAAACATTCAGTACTTC
-	TRBV4-1	-	TRBJ1-5	CASSQEPQGGQPQHF	TGCGCCAGCAGCCAAGAACCACAGGGAGGCCAGCCCCAGCATTTT
TRBD1	TRBV7-2	-	TRBJ2-3	CASSSLGFQLQGVTDTQYF	TGTGCCAGCAGCTCATTAGGCTTTCAGTTACAGGGGGTCACAGATACGCAGTATTTT
-	TRBV7-9	few	TRBJ2-3	CASSLLAGLDTQYF	TGTGCCAGCAGCTTACTTGCAGGGTTAGATACGCAGTATTTT
TRBD1	TRBV13	few	TRBJ1-2	CASSPTRQGDGYYGYTF	TGTGCCAGCAGCCCGACAAGACAGGGGGACGGGTACTATGGCTACACCTTC
-	TRBV12-5	-	TRBJ2-1	CASGLVLGASGLRDEQFF	TGTGCTAGTGGTTTGGTACTGGGGGCGTCGGGGCTCAGAGATGAGCAGTTCTTC
-	TRBV29-1	-	TRBJ1-2	CSVGPPGLINGYTF	TGCAGCGTTGGGCCCCCAGGGCTCATTAATGGCTACACCTTC
TRBD1	TRBV5-6	few	TRBJ2-1	CASSRRTGADRDEQFF	TGTGCCAGCAGCAGGAGGACAGGGGCGGACAGGGATGAGCAGTTCTTC
-	TRBV30	few	TRBJ1-4	CAWSVAEKLFF	TGTGCCTGGAGTGTCGCCGAAAAACTGTTTTTT
-	TRBV28	-	TRBJ2-7	CASTGSDKSYEQYF	TGTGCCAGCACTGGTTCGGACAAGTCCTACGAGCAGTACTTC
TRBD1	TRBV10-3	-	TRBJ2-7	CAISDGTGTYEQYF	TGTGCCATCAGTGATGGGACAGGGACCTACGAGCAGTACTTC
TRBD2	TRBV18	few	TRBJ2-7	CASSPPTGGDYEQYF	TGTGCCAGCTCACCACCGACGGGGGGTGACTACGAGCAGTACTTC
-	TRBV4-2	few	TRBJ2-1	CASSQSAGGRGNEQFF	TGTGCCAGCAGCCAATCCGCAGGGGGGAGGGGCAATGAGCAGTTCTTC
TRBD2	TRBV7-2	-	TRBJ2-1	CASSLPAGGYTLAFSEQFF	TGTGCCAGCAGCTTACCGGCGGGGGGCTACACGTTGGCTTTCAGTGAGCAGTTCTTC
TRBD2	TRBV4-1	few	TRBJ2-3	CASSRPTSGLSTDTQYF	TGCGCCAGCAGCCGCCCGACTAGCGGACTTAGCACAGATACGCAGTATTTT
-	TRBV23-1	-	TRBJ1-1	CASSQLEGWAFF	TGCGCCAGCAGTCAACTGGAGGGGTGGGCTTTCTTT
-	TRBV30	many	TRBJ1-1	CAWSREDTEAFF	TGTGCCTGGAGTCGCGAGGACACTGAAGCTTTCTTT
-	TRBV7-6	few	TRBJ2-1	CASSPRLEISVEQFF	TGTGCCAGCAGCCCCCGTTTAGAGATTAGCGTTGAGCAGTTCTTC
-	TRBV7-9	few	TRBJ2-7	CASSLRGPYEQYF	TGTGCCAGCAGCTTGAGAGGGCCATACGAGCAGTACTTC
TRBD2	TRBV28	few	TRBJ2-7	CASSLAGGPHQSYEQYF	TGTGCCAGCAGTTTAGCGGGGGGGCCTCACCAAAGTTACGAGCAGTACTTC
-	TRBV14	few	TRBJ1-1	CASSQNPRAEAFF	TGTGCCAGCAGCCAAAATCCTAGGGCTGAAGCTTTCTTT
TRBD1	TRBV2	-	TRBJ1-3	CAGGQDPSGTGNTIYF	TGTGCCGGAGGACAGGACCCATCAGGGACGGGAAACACCATATATTTT
-	TRBV27	once	TRBJ1-1	CASSSGPLTAQNTEAFF	TGTGCCAGCAGCTCGGGACCGCTTACGGCCCAGAACACTGAAGCTTTCTTT
TRBD1	TRBV28	-	TRBJ2-5	CASTPQGAGTQYF	TGTGCCAGCACCCCCCAGGGGGCGGGTACCCAGTACTTC
-	TRBV7-9	-	TRBJ1-3	CASSPTVGSDTIYF	TGTGCCAGCAGCCCCACTGTTGGTTCGGACACCATATATTTT
TRBD2	TRBV7-8	few	TRBJ2-6	CASETSGVASGANVLTF	TGTGCCAGCGAGACTAGCGGGGTCGCCTCTGGGGCCAACGTCCTGACTTTC
TRBD2	TRBV30	few	TRBJ2-7	CAWTSIAGDEQYF	TGTGCCTGGACGTCTATAGCGGGGGACGAGCAGTACTTC
-	TRBV30	few	TRBJ2-1	CAWSNLGSEQFF	TGTGCCTGGAGTAATCTAGGGTCAGAGCAGTTCTTC
-	TRBV27	few	TRBJ1-5	CASFRQPQHF	TGTGCCAGCTTTCGACAGCCCCAGCATTTT
-	TRBV4-1	few	TRBJ2-7	CASSQALPYEQYF	TGCGCCAGCAGCCAAGCCCTCCCCTACGAGCAGTACTTC
TRBD1	TRBV4-1	few	TRBJ2-5	CASSQGDRGTETQYF	TGCGCCAGCAGCCAAGGGGACAGGGGGACAGAGACCCAGTACTTC
-	TRBV6-5	once	TRBJ1-6	CASRITGLGSPLHF	TGTGCCAGCAGGATAACAGGTCTGGGTTCACCCCTCCACTTT
-	TRBV18	-	TRBJ2-7	CASSPIRNHEQYF	TGTGCCAGCTCACCGATTAGGAACCACGAGCAGTACTTC